Listed below are T cell receptor beta chains from one sample, sequenced in a study of shared clonotypes between healthy human individuals. Clones were sequenced by immunoSEQ multiplex PCR, and TCRdb holds only the in-frame ones, with some missing. The data contain about 1 million clones, approximately 68% of them seen just once; the ten biggest clones take up over 1.3%. Sequencing was done on a sample of memory CD4+ T cells sorted from blood. All receptors derive from a man younger than 35 in good health. Both conserved end residues are part of each CDR3. The D gene is left open where the match is weak. Clone sizes are given selectively: once, few, many, or a class where the clone is expanded.

d_call j_call v_call clone_size cdr3_nt cdr3_aa
TRBD2 TRBJ2-3 TRBV6-5 NA TGTGCCAGCACGTTGCGGGGGGAACCCACAGATACGCAGTATTTT CASTLRGEPTDTQYF
NA TRBJ2-3 TRBV2 NA TGTGCCAGCAGTGCTCAGGGGACAGATACGCAGTATTTT CASSAQGTDTQYF
NA TRBJ2-5 TRBV5-4 once TGTGCCAGCAGCTTGGATGCCCTAAGCCAAGAGACCCAGTACTTC CASSLDALSQETQYF
NA TRBJ2-3 TRBV11-3 NA TGTGCCAGCAGTCGAGGCTTGTCCGGCCTCGCCGATACGCAGTATTTT CASSRGLSGLADTQYF
TRBD2 TRBJ2-7 TRBV30 NA TGTGCCTGGAGTCCGATGACTAGCGGGGCCTACGAGCAGTACTTC CAWSPMTSGAYEQYF
TRBD2 TRBJ2-3 TRBV11-2 NA TGTGCCAGCAGACTAGCGGGAGGGGCAGATACGCAGTATTTT CASRLAGGADTQYF
NA TRBJ1-2 TRBV15 NA TGTGCCACCAGCAGAGACCAGGCTGGCTACACCTTC CATSRDQAGYTF
NA TRBJ2-1 TRBV5-1 once TGCGCCAGCAGTCCTGGCCCTAGCTCCTACAATGAGCAGTTCTTC CASSPGPSSYNEQFF
NA TRBJ1-1 TRBV19 NA TGTGCCAGTAGTATAGAGAGGAACAGGGTCGAGCGAGCTTTCTTT CASSIERNRVERAFF
TRBD1 TRBJ1-2 TRBV11-2 NA TGTGCCAGCAGCGCAATACAGGGGAACTATGGCTACACCTTC CASSAIQGNYGYTF
TRBD1 TRBJ2-7 TRBV2 NA TGTGCCAGCAGTGGACAGGGGGGGGCCAACGAGCAGTACTTC CASSGQGGANEQYF
NA TRBJ1-2 TRBV6-4 NA TGTGCCAGCAGTCAGGGTCGTGGCTATGGCTACACCTTC CASSQGRGYGYTF
NA TRBJ2-1 TRBV6-5 NA TGTGCCAGCAGTTCCATAGCCCCTAAGGTCCAGTTCTTC CASSSIAPKVQFF
NA TRBJ1-2 TRBV11-2 NA TGTGCCAGCAGCATCTCCCAGGGATACTATGGCTACACCTTC CASSISQGYYGYTF
NA TRBJ1-1 TRBV5-1 NA TGCGCCAGCAGTCGTGGGACGTCCACCGGGGGCACTGAAGCTTTCTTT CASSRGTSTGGTEAFF
NA TRBJ1-6 TRBV30 NA TGTGCCTGGAGTGTATCAGGGAGGTCCTATAATTCACCCCTCCACTTT CAWSVSGRSYNSPLHF
NA TRBJ1-2 TRBV5-1 NA TGCGCCAGCAGCTACGGGACACAAACTAACTATGGCTACACCTTC CASSYGTQTNYGYTF
NA TRBJ2-7 TRBV2 NA TGTGCCAGCAGGGCCACAAGGAGCTCCTACGAGCAGTACTTC CASRATRSSYEQYF
NA TRBJ2-1 TRBV18 NA TGTGCCAGCTCACCACCGAACAGGCCCTCCTACAATGAGCAGTTCTTC CASSPPNRPSYNEQFF
NA TRBJ2-7 TRBV11-1 NA TGTGCCAGCAGCCTGGATCATAACCTCCTCGGCGAGCAGTACTTC CASSLDHNLLGEQYF
NA TRBJ2-7 TRBV30 NA TGTGCCTGGAGTACAACAGGTCGGAACGAGCAGTACTTC CAWSTTGRNEQYF
NA TRBJ2-1 TRBV2 NA TGTGCCAGCAGTACCCAAGCAAAAGTTGAGCAGTTCTTC CASSTQAKVEQFF
NA TRBJ2-7 TRBV5-5 NA TGTGCCAGCAGCTTGGCGGGGGCTGAAACCTACGAGCAGTACTTC CASSLAGAETYEQYF
NA TRBJ1-1 TRBV7-9 NA TGTGCCAGCAGCTTAGATGTCGGGCCGAACACTGAAGCTTTCTTT CASSLDVGPNTEAFF
TRBD2 TRBJ2-1 TRBV15 once TGTGCCACCAGCAAGGGGAGGGTAAACAATGAGCAGTTCTTC CATSKGRVNNEQFF
NA TRBJ1-1 TRBV6-6 NA TGTGCCAGCAGTTACTCAGAGGGCGGCACTGAAGCTTTCTTT CASSYSEGGTEAFF
TRBD1 TRBJ2-7 TRBV25-1 NA TGTGCCAGCAGTGAAAGGGGGTCCAGGGGGTACGAGCAGTACTTC CASSERGSRGYEQYF
NA TRBJ1-2 TRBV21-1 NA TGTGCCAGCAGCACCCTGAAGGGGCGGAATAACTATGGCTACACCTTC CASSTLKGRNNYGYTF
TRBD2 TRBJ2-1 TRBV14 once TGTGCCAGCAGCCGGGGACTAGCGGGAGGACCGCGTGGGCAGTTCTTC CASSRGLAGGPRGQFF
NA TRBJ2-7 TRBV18 NA TGTGCCAGCTCACCACCGGGTTCCTACGAGCAGTACTTC CASSPPGSYEQYF
TRBD1 TRBJ2-7 TRBV10-1 NA TGCGCCAGCAGCGGAGAAGTAAAGGGACAGGGGGCGTACGAGCAGTACTTC CASSGEVKGQGAYEQYF
TRBD1 TRBJ1-4 TRBV5-1 once TGCGCCAGCAGCTTTTCGGGGACAGGGATGAATGAAAAACTGTTTTTT CASSFSGTGMNEKLFF
TRBD2 TRBJ2-2 TRBV5-5 few TGTGCCAGCAGCTTGTCATCACTAGCGGGGGCTGGGGACACCGGGGAGCTGTTTTTT CASSLSSLAGAGDTGELFF
NA TRBJ2-3 TRBV6-6 NA TGTGCCAGCAGTTACTCGGTGGCTAGCACAGATACGCAGTATTTT CASSYSVASTDTQYF
NA TRBJ2-1 TRBV6-1 NA TGTGCCAGCAGTGAAGCCTTGGGGACCCACAATGAGCAGTTCTTC CASSEALGTHNEQFF
NA TRBJ2-3 TRBV6-5 NA TGTGCCAGCAGTAGATACAGCACGGCCACAGATACGCAGTATTTT CASSRYSTATDTQYF
TRBD1 TRBJ1-1 TRBV7-2 NA TGTGCCAGCAGCTTAGGCCCGGGACAGGTGAACACTGAAGCTTTCTTT CASSLGPGQVNTEAFF
NA TRBJ1-6 TRBV6-6 NA TGTGCCAGCAGACCGGTCCTTAATTCACCCCTCCACTTT CASRPVLNSPLHF
NA TRBJ1-6 TRBV27 NA TGTGCCAGCAGCCCAGCAGGGGATCCCTATAATTCACCCCTCCACTTT CASSPAGDPYNSPLHF
TRBD2 TRBJ2-1 TRBV11-2 NA TGTGCCAGCAGCTATGACGGGAGGGCCGATAATGAGCAGTTCTTC CASSYDGRADNEQFF
NA TRBJ2-3 TRBV4-1 NA TGCGCCAGCAGCCAAGGAGGGGTAAGCACAGATACGCAGTATTTT CASSQGGVSTDTQYF
TRBD1 TRBJ1-1 TRBV30 once TGTGCCTGGAGTGTCACCGGGACAGAGAACACTGAAGCTTTCTTT CAWSVTGTENTEAFF
NA TRBJ2-5 TRBV9 NA TGTGCCAGCAGCGTAAGACCCACGGAGACCCAGTACTTC CASSVRPTETQYF
NA TRBJ1-4 TRBV6-1 NA TGTGCCAGCAGACCAGATGCAACTAATGAAAAACTGTTTTTT CASRPDATNEKLFF
TRBD1 TRBJ1-1 TRBV2 NA TGTGCCAGCAACCAACAGGGGAGCGGGAACACTGAAGCTTTCTTT CASNQQGSGNTEAFF
NA TRBJ1-1 TRBV6-5 NA TGTGCCAGCAGTTACGGCGGGACTGAAGCTTTCTTT CASSYGGTEAFF
TRBD2 TRBJ2-3 TRBV18 once TGTGCCAGCTCACCAAGACTAGCGGGGAGCACAGATACGCAGTATTTT CASSPRLAGSTDTQYF
NA TRBJ1-6 TRBV2 few TGTGCCAGCAGGGGGGGGTCGGGTGGACCCCTCCACTTT CASRGGSGGPLHF
TRBD2 TRBJ2-1 TRBV5-1 NA TGCGCCAGCAGCTTGATGTTGGCGGGGGATTCCTACAATGAGCAGTTCTTC CASSLMLAGDSYNEQFF
NA TRBJ2-3 TRBV10-1 once TGCGCCAGCAGTGGGGTCCCAGATACGCAGTATTTT CASSGVPDTQYF
TRBD2 TRBJ2-2 TRBV7-9 once TGTGCCAGCAGCTACCCAGCGGGAGGGCACACCGGGGAGCTGTTTTTT CASSYPAGGHTGELFF
NA TRBJ2-2 TRBV2 NA TGTGCCAGCAGTGATTACGGCTTCGCGAACACCGGGGAGCTGTTTTTT CASSDYGFANTGELFF
TRBD1 TRBJ1-2 TRBV19 once TGTGCCAGTAGTCAACAGGGGCCTGGCTACACCTTC CASSQQGPGYTF
NA TRBJ2-1 TRBV27 NA TGTGCCAGCAGTTTAATTGTGACGGGGACCCCTGGCTTCAACAATGAGCAGTTCTTC CASSLIVTGTPGFNNEQFF
TRBD2 TRBJ2-2 TRBV10-3 once TGTGCCACCTTGATGGGGACCTCGGGACTAAACACCGGGGAGCTGTTTTTT CATLMGTSGLNTGELFF